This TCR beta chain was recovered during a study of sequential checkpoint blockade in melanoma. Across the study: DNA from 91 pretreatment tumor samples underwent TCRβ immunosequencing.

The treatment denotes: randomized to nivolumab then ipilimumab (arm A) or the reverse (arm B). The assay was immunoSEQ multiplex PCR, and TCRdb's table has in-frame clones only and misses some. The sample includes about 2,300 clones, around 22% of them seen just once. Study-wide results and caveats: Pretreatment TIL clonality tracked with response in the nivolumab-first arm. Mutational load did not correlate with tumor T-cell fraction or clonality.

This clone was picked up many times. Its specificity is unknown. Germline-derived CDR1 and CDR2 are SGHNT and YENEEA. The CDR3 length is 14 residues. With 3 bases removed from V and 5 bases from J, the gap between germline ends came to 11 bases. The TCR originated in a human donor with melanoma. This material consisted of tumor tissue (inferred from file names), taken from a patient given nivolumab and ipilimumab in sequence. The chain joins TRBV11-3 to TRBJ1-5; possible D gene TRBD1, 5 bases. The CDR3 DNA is TGTGCCAGCAGCTTGCGGACGGGGGATCAGCCCCAGCATTTT. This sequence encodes CASSLRTGDQPQHF.